One and the same sample provided the 9 T cell receptor beta chains below, sequenced in a study of blood T cells in healthy people across ages. It was with a sample-barcoded 5' primer and a J-beta primer mix that a second PCR of roughly 7 to 11 cycles was run. MiXCR was run by TCRdb on the 5' RACE reads, yielding one entry per CDR3 protein. The sample yields approximately 1,700,000 distinct CDR3 sequences, 30% to 40% seen once. Sequencing was carried out using blood. These receptors were obtained from a human donor in good health.

This rearrangement joins TRBV7-2 to TRBJ1-2, with TRBD1 matching 8 bases. CDR1 and CDR2 (germline): SGHTA, FQGNSA. There are 14 residues in the CDR3. The V and J ends lost 0 bases and 8 bases, in that order; junction bases with no gene match: 5. The CDR3 spells CASSLARTGRGYTF. CDR3 nucleotides: TGTGCCAGCAGCTTAGCCCGGACAGGGAGAGGCTACACCTTC.

This clonotype was detected once. This CDR3 is CASSPRGGLAGPYEQYF. The CDR3 DNA reads TGTGCCAGCAGCCCCCGGGGGGGACTAGCGGGGCCCTACGAGCAGTACTTC. The rearrangement joins TRBV13 to TRBJ2-7; TRBD2 agrees at 13 bases. This CDR3 has 17 residues. Germline values: CDR1 PRHDT, CDR2 FYEKMQ (reference sequence). The trim removed 5 bases at V and 2 bases at J, leaving 9 bases unmatched.

This clonotype was found once. The junction does not match germline at one end; this may be a read error. This chain joins TRBV7-9 and TRBJ1-1; maybe TRBD1 (6 bases). Germline lookup yields CDR1 SEHNR and CDR2 FQNEAQ (reference sequence). The CDR3 contains 13 residues. CDR3 bases: TGTGCCTGCAGCCGAACCGGGACAAACGAAGCTTTCTTT. Amino acids: CACSRTGTNEAFF.

Details on this clonotype: One end of the junction fails to match germline, which may point to a read error. The chain is built from TRBV5-6 and TRBJ2-4; D is uncertain. The assigned J gene may be wrong: the sequence end matches TRBJ2-5 better. This CDR3 comprises 13 residues. In germline, CDR1 is SGHDT, CDR2 YYEEEE. The CDR3 loop is CAGSLPVGETQYF. The CDR3 coding sequence is TGTGCCGGCAGCTTACCTGTAGGAGAGACCCAGTACTTC.

The chain recombines TRBV3-1 with TRBJ2-1, with a possible D match to TRBD1 (6 bases). The CDR3 contains 15 residues. CDR1 and CDR2 (germline): LGHDT, YNNKEL (reference sequence). V was trimmed by 4 bases and J by 9 bases, leaving 19 bases between them. The CDR3 is CASSRDTGKYLEQFF. The CDR3 region has the DNA TGTGCCAGCAGCCGGGACACAGGGAAGTATCTTGAGCAGTTCTTC.

This clonotype appeared many times. J is TRBJ1-6 and V is TRBV7-2; D remains ambiguous. Trimming pared 3 bases from V and 10 bases from J, leaving 7 bases between. The germline V gene has CDR1 SGHTA and CDR2 FQGNSA. The CDR3 runs to 12 residues. CDR3 residues: CASSFANSPLHF. DNA of the CDR3: TGTGCCAGCAGCTTTGCGAACTCACCCCTCCACTTT. The complete variable domain, with remaining parts taken from reference TRBV7-2 and TRBJ1-6, reads GAGVSQSPSNKVTEKGKDVELRCDPISGHTALYWYRQSLGQGLEFLIYFQGNSAPDKSGLPSDRFSAERTGGSVSTLTIQRTQQEDSAVYLCASSFANSPLHFGNGTRLTVT.

This clonotype appeared a single time. The chain recombines TRBV9 with TRBJ2-1, with a tentative D call TRBD1 (5 bases). Trimming removed 1 base from V and 2 bases from J, with 10 bases in between. This CDR3 is 15 amino acids long. CDR1 is SGDLS, CDR2 YYNGEE, per germline. CDR3 region: CASSVQGVTYNEQFF. The DNA of the CDR3 is TGTGCCAGCAGCGTACAAGGGGTCACCTACAATGAGCAGTTCTTC.

V gene TRBV4-3 combines with J gene TRBJ2-1; TRBD2 matches 10 bases. The V gene end was trimmed by 0 bases and the J gene end by 7 bases; junction bases not matched to a gene: 12. CDR1 is LGHNA, CDR2 YSLEER, per germline. The CDR3 is made up of 18 amino acids. DNA for the CDR3: TGCGCCAGCAGCCAAGATCTAACGTCACTAGCGGGGCGGAATGAGCAGTTCTTC. Its protein product is CASSQDLTSLAGRNEQFF.

The genes are TRBV20-1 and TRBJ2-4; TRBD1 is a possible D gene (9 bases). Trimming shortened V by 5 bases and J by 7 bases, and 21 bases separated the two germline ends. The germline V gene encodes CDR1 DFQATT and CDR2 SNEGSKA (reference sequence). The CDR3 loop spans 15 amino acids. The CDR3: CSAPQGAQRGNIQYF. DNA of the CDR3: TGCAGTGCTCCACAGGGGGCTCAGCGGGGGAACATTCAGTACTTC.